This T cell receptor (beta chain) was documented in a study of CD8+ T cells in alopecia areata. Looking at the study overall: Tofacitinib was taken orally by treated patients, and the dose was 5 to 10 mg twice daily.

Comment on this clone: As yet, its antigen is unknown.

Researchers gathered lesional scalp punch biopsies and peripheral blood from patients with alopecia areata. Following extraction, RNA underwent reverse transcription to cDNA, which served as the sequencing template. The method was immunoSEQ multiplex PCR; TCRdb's version includes in-frame clones alone and lacks a portion of them. In the table there are about 150,000 clones, around half of which are singletons. Germline V CDR1 and CDR2: SGHDT, YYEEEE. V was trimmed by 0 bases and J by 3 bases, leaving 7 bases between them. The CDR3 contains 13 residues. Findings and limits, study-wide: Alopecia totalis/universalis scalp especially showed more expanded CD8+ clones than normal scalp. Although TCR sharing was seen in mice, sharing across patients was less clear, possibly for HLA-related reasons.

The clonotype was recovered from a human donor with alopecia areata. The source was CD8+ T cells sorted from blood, collected at week 0. J is TRBJ2-7 and V is TRBV5-6, with D perhaps TRBD1 or TRBD2 (6 bases each). The CDR3 region has the DNA TGTGCCAGCAGCTTGGAGGGGGGCTACGAGCAGTACTTC. This sequence encodes CASSLEGGYEQYF.